This T cell receptor (beta chain) derives from a study of cytomegalovirus exposure and HLA in healthy donors. Study-wide findings and caveats: Association of a missense DCLRE1C variant with TCR beta V- and J-gene trimming was reported in a later analysis. A later analysis linked about 17,000 TCR beta sequences to HLA alleles at 0.05 false discovery rate. Researchers counted 180 or so TCR beta chains as cytomegalovirus-associated.

Looked up from germline, CDR1 is SEHNR and CDR2 is FQNEAQ (reference sequence). This CDR3 is built from 14 residues. The V gene lost 5 bases and the J gene lost 8 bases, with 16 bases spanning the gap. With regard to this clone: The antigen is unknown.

Both 60 Vbeta primers and 13 Jbeta primers went into the PCR. Method: immunoSEQ multiplex PCR; TCRdb's copy keeps in-frame clones and lacks some. The sample carries some 100,000 clones, 84% recorded once. This chain joins TRBV7-9 and TRBJ2-1; D possibly corresponds to TRBD1 (7 bases). Material for sequencing was PBMCs. The TCR was taken from a woman aged 18-30 years in good health and CMV-seronegative. The CDR3, as DNA: TGTGCCAGCAGCACTAGGCGGGACAGCCATGAGCAGTTCTTC. This translates into CASSTRRDSHEQFF.